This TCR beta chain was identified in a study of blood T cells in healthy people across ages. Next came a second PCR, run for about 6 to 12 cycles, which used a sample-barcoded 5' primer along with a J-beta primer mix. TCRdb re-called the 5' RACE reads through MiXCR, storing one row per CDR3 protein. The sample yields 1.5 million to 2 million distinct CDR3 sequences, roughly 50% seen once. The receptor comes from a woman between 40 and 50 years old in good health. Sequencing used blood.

The CDR3 loop reads CASGYPGENTEAFF. The CDR3 DNA sequence: TGTGCCAGCGGGTATCCAGGGGAGAACACTGAAGCTTTCTTT. The chain is built from TRBV6-1 and TRBJ1-1; tentatively, D is TRBD1 (6 bases). CDR3 length: 14 residues. Germline V CDR1 and CDR2: MNHNS, SASEGT. V lost 8 bases and J 1 base, leaving 14 bases between the germline ends.